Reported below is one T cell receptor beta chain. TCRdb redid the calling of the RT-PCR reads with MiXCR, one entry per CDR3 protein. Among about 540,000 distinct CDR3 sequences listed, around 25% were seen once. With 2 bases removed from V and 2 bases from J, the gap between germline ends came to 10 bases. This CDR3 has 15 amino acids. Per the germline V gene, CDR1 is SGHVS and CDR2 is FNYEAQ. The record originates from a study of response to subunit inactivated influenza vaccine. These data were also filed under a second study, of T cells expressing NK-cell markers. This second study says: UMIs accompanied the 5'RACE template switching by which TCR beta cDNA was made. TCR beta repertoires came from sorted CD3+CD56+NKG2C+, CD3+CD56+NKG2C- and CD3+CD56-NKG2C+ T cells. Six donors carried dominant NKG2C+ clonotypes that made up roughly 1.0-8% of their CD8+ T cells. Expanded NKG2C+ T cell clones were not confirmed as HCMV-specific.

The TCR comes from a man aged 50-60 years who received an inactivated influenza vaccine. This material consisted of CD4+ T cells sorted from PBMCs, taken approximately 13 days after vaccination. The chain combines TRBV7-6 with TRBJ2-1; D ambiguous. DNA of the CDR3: TGTGCCAGCAGCTTATCGCTGAGCCCCTACAATGAGCAGTTCTTC. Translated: CASSLSLSPYNEQFF.